The 8 T cell receptor beta chains given below trace back to one sample, sequenced in a study of blood T cells in healthy people across ages. The second PCR ran roughly 7 to 11 cycles with a sample-barcoded 5' primer and J-beta primers. Via MiXCR, TCRdb re-called the 5' RACE reads, giving one row per CDR3 protein. The data hold fewer than 2 million distinct CDR3 sequences, with roughly two fifths observed a single time. Sample: blood. All receptors come from a human donor in good health.

This clonotype has only one observation. The rearrangement links TRBV28 to TRBJ2-4; no reliable D call. Trimming cost V 5 bases and J 5 bases, with 10 bases left between them. This CDR3 spans 13 amino acids. Looked up from germline, CDR1 is MDHEN and CDR2 is SYDVKM. CDR3 sequence (DNA): TGTGCCAGCAGTGGGAACGGTGAAAACATTCAGTACTTC. Its protein is CASSGNGENIQYF.

J is TRBJ2-5 and V is TRBV6-2 or TRBV6-3; D possibly corresponds to TRBD1 (6 bases). V lost 0 bases, J lost 13 bases, and 27 bases lay in between. CDR1 and CDR2 from the germline V gene are MNHEY and SVGEGT. The CDR3 covers 17 residues. The CDR3 reads CASSYSKQGSDSYERYF. The CDR3 DNA reads TGTGCCAGCAGTTACTCGAAACAGGGTTCGGATTCGTACGAGCGGTACTTC.

This rearrangement joins TRBV6-5 to TRBJ1-2; no firm D call. CDR3 length: 13 residues. With 2 bases removed from V and 7 bases from J, the gap between germline ends came to 11 bases. CDR1 MNHEY and CDR2 SVGAGI come from the germline V gene. The CDR3 sequence is CASSYLTLSGYTF. The CDR3 coding sequence is TGTGCCAGCAGTTACCTGACTCTGAGTGGCTACACCTTC.

This clonotype came up a few times. The chain is built from TRBV27 and TRBJ1-2; the D gene is possibly TRBD1 (6 bases). The germline CDR1 and CDR2 sequences are MNHEY and SMNVEV (reference sequence). The CDR3 spans 18 residues. Between the trimmed V and J ends, which lost 0 bases and 5 bases, there was a span of 22 bases. The CDR3 is CASSLSLSAGDNLYGYTF. Here the CDR3 DNA reads TGTGCCAGCAGTTTATCGTTGTCGGCGGGGGACAACTTATATGGCTACACCTTC.

The rearrangement joins TRBV5-1 to TRBJ2-7; 8 bases agree with TRBD2. Germline trimming cut 1 base from V and 1 base from J; bases unmatched to any gene: 7. The length of the CDR3 is 16 residues. Germline CDR1 reads SGHRS; CDR2 reads YFSETQ. The CDR3 region has the DNA TGCGCCAGCAGCTTGAACGCGGGGGGCCTTTCCTACGAGCAGTACTTC. As protein: CASSLNAGGLSYEQYF.

The table lists this clonotype with a few counts. The J gene is TRBJ1-2, the V gene TRBV7-9; D remains ambiguous. The CDR3 has 13 residues. V was shortened by 0 bases and J by 6 bases, with 8 bases between the two germline ends. The germline CDR1 and CDR2 sequences are SEHNR and FQNEAQ (reference sequence). CDR3 nucleotide sequence: TGTGCCAGCAGCTTAGCGCTTACCGATGGCTACACCTTC. Translated: CASSLALTDGYTF.

In regard to this clonotype: At one end the junction does not follow the germline gene, possibly because of a read error. The V gene is TRBV6-2 or TRBV6-3, the J gene TRBJ2-7, with no clear D. The CDR3 sequence is 14 residues long. Per the germline V gene, CDR1 is MNHEY and CDR2 is SVGEGT. This chain's CDR3 is CTSLPGLGAYEQYF. CDR3 bases: TGTACCAGCCTCCCTGGGCTGGGCGCCTACGAGCAGTACTTC.

The table lists this clonotype with a few counts. The chain is built from TRBV4-3 and TRBJ2-1; 8 bases align to TRBD2. The CDR3 has 16 amino acids. Germline-derived CDR1 and CDR2 are LGHNA and YSLEER. The V gene end was trimmed by 0 bases and the J gene end by 4 bases; junction bases not matched to a gene: 5. The CDR3 is CASSQEVAGSYNEQFF. CDR3 coding DNA: TGCGCCAGCAGCCAAGAAGTAGCGGGGTCTTACAATGAGCAGTTCTTC.